These 19 T cell receptor beta chains originate from one sample sequenced in a study of T cells in Graves' hyperthyroidism and ophthalmopathy. Researchers amplified the TCR beta CDR3 regions from RNA transcripts. The study used the HTBI primer set for a first-round RT-PCR of the TCR CDR3. TCRdb ran MiXCR on the multiplex PCR reads and lists one entry per CDR3 protein. The top ten hold roughly 31% of the sample, which has fewer than 400,000 distinct CDR3 sequences, roughly 17% seen once. Sequencing input: blood. The receptors originated from a man aged 25-45 years with Graves' hyperthyroidism.

The chain employs TRBV6-1 and TRBJ2-7; no clear D. CDR1 and CDR2 (germline): MNHNS, SASEGT. V was trimmed by 2 bases and J by 4 bases, leaving 21 bases between them. This CDR3 comprises 17 residues. The CDR3 protein is CASSESWSGTLVYEQYF. CDR3 nucleotide sequence: TGTGCCAGCAGTGAAAGTTGGTCGGGTACTTTGGTTTACGAGCAGTACTTC.

This clonotype was observed many times. The chain combines TRBV2 with TRBJ2-1, with D possibly being TRBD2 (5 bases). The CDR3 runs to 13 residues. Germline V gene data show CDR1 as SNHLY and CDR2 as FYNNEI. The germline V and J ends were trimmed by 2 bases and 8 bases, with 10 bases remaining between them. This CDR3 reads CASSESGEDEQFF. The CDR3 DNA follows: TGTGCCAGCAGTGAATCCGGGGAAGATGAGCAGTTCTTC. The whole variable domain, remainder taken from reference TRBV2 and TRBJ2-1, is EPEVTQTPSHQVTQMGQEVILRCVPISNHLYFYWYRQILGQKVEFLVSFYNNEISEKSEIFDDQFSVERPDGSNFTLKIRSTKLEDSAMYFCASSESGEDEQFFGPGTRLTVL.

This clonotype was observed a few times. The chain carries TRBV20-1 and TRBJ2-2; 7 positions agree with TRBD1. The CDR3 runs to 15 residues. CDR1 and CDR2 (germline): DFQATT, SNEGSKA (reference sequence). Trimming removed 5 bases from V and 5 bases from J; junction bases left unmatched: 11. The DNA of the CDR3 is TGCAGTGCTCCGCTTCGACAGGGTGGGACCGGGGAGCTGTTTTTT. Translation: CSAPLRQGGTGELFF.

V is TRBV6-8 and J is TRBJ2-3; tentative D call: TRBD1 (5 bases). With 7 bases removed from V and 0 bases from J, the gap between germline ends came to 8 bases. Germline CDR1 is MNHGY and CDR2 is SAAAGT. There are 13 residues in the CDR3. The DNA of the CDR3 is TGTGCCAGCATCCGGACAAGCACAGATACGCAGTATTTT. Its protein product is CASIRTSTDTQYF.

This clonotype was seen more than once but under ten times. This chain connects TRBV19 to TRBJ1-6; D ambiguous. Trimming removed 5 bases from V and 2 bases from J, with 13 bases in between. CDR1 is LNHDA, CDR2 SQIVND, per germline (reference sequence). CDR3 size: 16 residues. CDR3 nucleotide sequence: TGTGCCAGTAGTGGATCGATCAGCGCCTATAATTCACCCCTCCACTTT. This sequence encodes CASSGSISAYNSPLHF.

A word on this clonotype: A much larger clonotype is one base distant, so this may be a read error. V is TRBV5-1 and J is TRBJ1-4; TRBD1 is a possible D gene (6 bases). This CDR3 region has 14 residues. CDR1 and CDR2 (germline): SGHRS, YFSETQ. CDR3 bases: TGCGCCAGCGGCTTGGGCCAGGGGAGGGAAAAACTGTTTTTT. Residues: CASGLGQGREKLFF. The full variable domain, rest sourced from reference TRBV5-1 and TRBJ1-4, is KAGVTQTPRYLIKTRGQQVTLSCSPISGHRSVSWYQQTPGQGLQFLFEYFSETQRNKGNFPGRFSGRQFSNSRSEMNVSTLELGDSALYLCASGLGQGREKLFFGSGTQLSVL.

A note on this clonotype: No DNA is shown, since the ends of the CDR3 on it are uncertain; the CDR3 is the one TCRdb lists. Here the CDR3 reads CASSPWGGAYEQYFGTGTGELFF. The gene calls are TRBV27 and TRBJ2-2; TRBD1 is the table's D call and was not checked against the DNA. Looked up from germline, CDR1 is MNHEY and CDR2 is SMNVEV (reference sequence). The CDR3 is 23 residues long, counting both termini.

The sample holds many counts of this clonotype. V gene TRBV7-9 combines with J gene TRBJ2-7; D gene uncertain. Between the trimmed V and J ends, which lost 6 bases and 4 bases, there was a span of 10 bases. This CDR3 has 12 amino acids. Germline CDR1 is SEHNR and CDR2 is FQNEAQ (reference sequence). CDR3: CASRRSRYEQYF. The CDR3 coding sequence is TGTGCCAGCAGGCGGAGCCGTTACGAGCAGTACTTC.

The chain has TRBV6-1 and TRBJ1-3, with unresolved D. Germline V CDR1 and CDR2: MNHNS, SASEGT. This CDR3 contains 15 residues. V was trimmed by 10 bases and J by 0 bases, leaving 16 bases between them. The CDR3 DNA reads as TGTGCCACAAGGAAGACAACTAGCTCTGGAAACACCATATATTTT. Translated, it gives CATRKTTSSGNTIYF.

The chain links TRBV11-1 to TRBJ2-2; D gene uncertain. Germline CDR1 and CDR2: SGHAT and FQDESV (reference sequence). The CDR3 runs 14 residues. The V end was cut by 3 bases, the J end by 5 bases, with 10 bases between. The CDR3 here is CASSFLRNTGELFF. The CDR3 DNA reads as TGTGCCAGCAGCTTTCTTAGAAATACCGGGGAGCTGTTTTTT.

The sample holds one count of this clonotype. J is TRBJ2-2 and V is TRBV5-1; 7 bases are a match to TRBD2. From germline, CDR1 is SGHRS and CDR2 YFSETQ. V was clipped by 2 bases and J by 1 base; unmatched bases: 2. This CDR3 has 15 amino acids. The CDR3 spells CASSFGGRNTGELFF. As DNA, the CDR3 is TGCGCCAGCAGCTTTGGCGGGAGGAACACCGGGGAGCTGTTTTTT.

This clonotype was detected only a few times. This chain uses TRBV27 with TRBJ2-1; perhaps TRBD2 as D (6 bases). There are 15 residues in the CDR3. V lost 2 bases to trimming and J lost 2 bases, with 10 bases between them. Germline V gives CDR1 MNHEY, CDR2 SMNVEV (reference sequence). CDR3 in amino acids: CASSLSGPPYNEQFF. The CDR3 DNA follows: TGTGCCAGCAGTTTAAGCGGGCCTCCCTACAATGAGCAGTTCTTC.

This clonotype was seen many times. The chain combines TRBV11-2 with TRBJ2-4, with D maybe TRBD1 (6 bases). Germline CDR1 and CDR2: SGHAT and FQNNGV. Deletions cut 5 bases from V and 4 bases from J, with 12 bases between. The CDR3 loop spans 14 amino acids. CDR3 region: CASSGYQGKNIQYF. CDR3 nucleotides: TGTGCCAGCAGCGGCTACCAGGGGAAAAACATTCAGTACTTC.

This clonotype has at least ten counts. The chain has TRBV2 and TRBJ1-6, with 7 bases that match TRBD1. The CDR3 runs to 14 residues. The V gene end was trimmed by 7 bases and the J gene end by 8 bases; junction bases not matched to a gene: 8. CDR1 and CDR2 (germline): SNHLY, FYNNEI. The CDR3 reads CASTRQGRDSPLHF. The CDR3 region has the DNA TGTGCCAGCACCCGACAGGGTCGCGATTCACCCCTCCACTTT.

This clonotype was seen at least ten times. The genes are TRBV20-1 and TRBJ1-1, with a tentative D call TRBD1 (5 bases). Trimming shortened V by 2 bases and J by 5 bases, and 15 bases separated the two germline ends. The CDR3 length is 14 residues. Per the germline V gene, CDR1 is DFQATT and CDR2 is SNEGSKA (reference sequence). CDR3 residues: CSARRQTLETEAFF. The CDR3 DNA is TGCAGTGCTAGACGACAGACCCTTGAGACTGAAGCTTTCTTT.

The genes are TRBV9 and TRBJ2-3; D possibly matches TRBD1 or TRBD2 (5 bases each). The V and J ends lost 0 bases and 3 bases respectively, with 11 bases between them. The V gene's germline CDR1 is SGDLS and CDR2 YYNGEE. This CDR3 is 15 amino acids long. CDR3 DNA sequence: TGTGCCAGCAGCGTAGCGCAGGGAGAGACAGATACGCAGTATTTT. Residues: CASSVAQGETDTQYF.

V is TRBV30 and J is TRBJ1-5; no clear D gene. Looked up from germline, CDR1 is GTSNPN and CDR2 is SVGIG (reference sequence). This CDR3 spans 13 amino acids. The V end lost 4 bases, the J end lost 2 bases, and 9 bases lay between the germline ends. DNA of the CDR3: TGTGCCTGGAATTCCCAAGGCAATCAGCCCCAGCATTTT. Its translation: CAWNSQGNQPQHF. Together with reference TRBV30 and TRBJ1-5, the CDR3 gives the full variable domain: SQTIHQWPATLVQPVGSPLSLECTVEGTSNPNLYWYRQAAGRGLQLLFYSVGIGQISSEVPQNLSASRPQDRQFILSSKKLLLSDSGFYLCAWNSQGNQPQHFGDGTRLSIL.

This clonotype has just a few counts. The chain joins TRBV7-6 to TRBJ1-2, with D possibly TRBD1 on 6 matching bases. This CDR3 has 15 amino acids. Germline assignment: CDR1 SGHVS and CDR2 FNYEAQ. V shed 5 bases and J shed 2 bases, with 15 bases lying between them. CDR3 bases: TGTGCCAGCAGCCCCTCGATAGGGGGGAACTATGGCTACACCTTC. Its translation: CASSPSIGGNYGYTF.

This clonotype has a count of ten or more. V and J are TRBV28 and TRBJ2-3; 9 bases are shared with TRBD1. Germline values: CDR1 MDHEN, CDR2 SYDVKM. Germline trimming cut 5 bases from V and 3 bases from J; bases unmatched to any gene: 9. The CDR3 contains 16 residues. CDR3 nucleotide sequence: TGTGCCAGCAGTCCCCTGGACAGGGGAAAAACAGATACGCAGTATTTT. Its protein product is CASSPLDRGKTDTQYF. Drawing the rest from reference TRBV28 and TRBJ2-3, the complete variable domain is DVKVTQSSRYLVKRTGEKVFLECVQDMDHENMFWYRQDPGLGLRLIYFSYDVKMKEKGDIPEGYSVSREKKERFSLILESASTNQTSMYLCASSPLDRGKTDTQYFGPGTRLTVL.